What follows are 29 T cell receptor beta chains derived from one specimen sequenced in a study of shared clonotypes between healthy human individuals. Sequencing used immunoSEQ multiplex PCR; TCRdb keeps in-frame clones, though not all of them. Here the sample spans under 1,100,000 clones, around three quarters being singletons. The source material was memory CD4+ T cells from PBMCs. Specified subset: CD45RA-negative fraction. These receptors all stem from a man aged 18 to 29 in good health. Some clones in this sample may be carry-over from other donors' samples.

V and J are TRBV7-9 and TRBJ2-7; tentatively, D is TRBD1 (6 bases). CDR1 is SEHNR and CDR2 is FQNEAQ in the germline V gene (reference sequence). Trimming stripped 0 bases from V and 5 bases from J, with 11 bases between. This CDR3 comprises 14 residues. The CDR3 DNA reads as TGTGCCAGCAGCTTAGCGGGACACCTTAACGAGCAGTACTTC. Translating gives CASSLAGHLNEQYF.

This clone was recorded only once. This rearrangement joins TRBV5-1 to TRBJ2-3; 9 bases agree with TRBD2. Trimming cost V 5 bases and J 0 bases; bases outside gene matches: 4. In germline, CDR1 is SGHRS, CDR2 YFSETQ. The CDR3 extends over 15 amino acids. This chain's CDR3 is CASRLLAGSTDTQYF. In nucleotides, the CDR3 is TGCGCCAGCAGGCTACTAGCGGGTAGCACAGATACGCAGTATTTT.

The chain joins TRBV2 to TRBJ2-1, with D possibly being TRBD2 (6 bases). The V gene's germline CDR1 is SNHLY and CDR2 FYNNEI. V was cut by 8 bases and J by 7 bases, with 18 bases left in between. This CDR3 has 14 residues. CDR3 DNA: TGTGCCAGCCGGGGAGGCGGGTCGTTTAATGAGCAGTTCTTC. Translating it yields CASRGGGSFNEQFF.

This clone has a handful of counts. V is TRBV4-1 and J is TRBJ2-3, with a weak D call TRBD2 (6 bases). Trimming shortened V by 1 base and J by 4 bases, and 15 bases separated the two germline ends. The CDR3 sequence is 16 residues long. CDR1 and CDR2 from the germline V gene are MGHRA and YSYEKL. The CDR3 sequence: CASSQVTGRSADTQYF. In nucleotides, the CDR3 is TGCGCCAGCAGCCAAGTCACCGGGAGATCGGCAGATACGCAGTATTTT.

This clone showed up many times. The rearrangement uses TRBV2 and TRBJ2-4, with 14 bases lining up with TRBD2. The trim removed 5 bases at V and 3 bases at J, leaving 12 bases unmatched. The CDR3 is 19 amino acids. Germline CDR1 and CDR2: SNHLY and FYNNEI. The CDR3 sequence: CASSQTSGRDSVGKNIQYF. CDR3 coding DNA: TGTGCCAGCAGTCAGACTAGCGGGAGGGACTCTGTGGGCAAAAACATTCAGTACTTC.

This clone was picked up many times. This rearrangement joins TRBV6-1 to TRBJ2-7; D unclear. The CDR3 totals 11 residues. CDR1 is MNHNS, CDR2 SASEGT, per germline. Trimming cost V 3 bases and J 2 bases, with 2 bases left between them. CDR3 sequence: CASSDTYEQYF. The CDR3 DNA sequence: TGTGCCAGCAGTGACACCTACGAGCAGTACTTC.

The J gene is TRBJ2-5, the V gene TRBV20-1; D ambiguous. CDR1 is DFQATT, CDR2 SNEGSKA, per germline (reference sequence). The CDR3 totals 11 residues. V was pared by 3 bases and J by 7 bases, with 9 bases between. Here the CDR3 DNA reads TGCAGTGCTAGTCCAGTGGGGACCCAGTACTTC. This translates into CSASPVGTQYF.

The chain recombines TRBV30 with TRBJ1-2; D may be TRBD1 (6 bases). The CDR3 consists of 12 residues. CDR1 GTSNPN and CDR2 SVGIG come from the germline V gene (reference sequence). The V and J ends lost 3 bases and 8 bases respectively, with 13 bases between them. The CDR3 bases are TGTGCCTGGAGGGGACTCGGGGGCGGCTACACCTTC. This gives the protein CAWRGLGGGYTF.

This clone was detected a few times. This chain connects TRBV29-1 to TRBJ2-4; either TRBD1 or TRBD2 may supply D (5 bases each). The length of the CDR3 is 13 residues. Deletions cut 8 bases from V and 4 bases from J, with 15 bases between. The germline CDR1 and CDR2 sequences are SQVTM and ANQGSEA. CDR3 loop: CSFAGTLKNIQYF. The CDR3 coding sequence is TGCAGCTTTGCCGGGACCCTTAAAAACATTCAGTACTTC.

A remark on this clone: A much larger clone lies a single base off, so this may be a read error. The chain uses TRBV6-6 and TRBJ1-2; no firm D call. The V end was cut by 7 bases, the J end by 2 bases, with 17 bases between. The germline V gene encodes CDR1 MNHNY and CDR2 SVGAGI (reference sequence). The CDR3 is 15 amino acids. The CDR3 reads CASTTGPDLNYGYTF. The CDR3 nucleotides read TGTGCCAGCACCACCGGCCCAGATTTAAACTATGGCTACACCTTC.

The CDR3 loop is CASSLWNSGNGEQYF. The DNA for the CDR3 is TGTGCCAGCAGCTTGTGGAATAGCGGGAACGGGGAGCAGTACTTC. J is TRBJ2-7 and V is TRBV5-8; TRBD2 matches at 8 bases. J was trimmed by 7 bases and V by 1 base; bases with no gene match: 10. Germline V gives CDR1 SGHTS, CDR2 YDEGEE. This CDR3 spans 15 amino acids.

The CDR3 region is CASSQDAGFRDIQYF. The CDR3, as DNA: TGTGCCAGCAGCCAAGACGCGGGGTTTAGGGACATTCAGTACTTC. The J gene is TRBJ2-4, the V gene TRBV4-2; D perhaps matches TRBD2 (6 bases). Germline V gives CDR1 LGHNA, CDR2 YNFKEQ. V lost 0 bases and J lost 8, with 14 bases in between. This CDR3 region has 15 residues.

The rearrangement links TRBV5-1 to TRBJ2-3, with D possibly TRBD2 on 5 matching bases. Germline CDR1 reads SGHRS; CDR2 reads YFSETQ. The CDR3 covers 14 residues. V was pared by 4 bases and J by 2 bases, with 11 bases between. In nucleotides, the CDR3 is TGCGCCAGCAGCCTGGCGGGTTTCACAGATACGCAGTATTTT. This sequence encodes CASSLAGFTDTQYF.

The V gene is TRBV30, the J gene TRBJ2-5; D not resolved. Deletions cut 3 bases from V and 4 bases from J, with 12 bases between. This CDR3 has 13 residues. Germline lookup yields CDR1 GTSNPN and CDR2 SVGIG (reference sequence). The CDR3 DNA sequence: TGTGCCTGGAGGGACCTCGGTGGAGAGACCCAGTACTTC. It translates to CAWRDLGGETQYF.

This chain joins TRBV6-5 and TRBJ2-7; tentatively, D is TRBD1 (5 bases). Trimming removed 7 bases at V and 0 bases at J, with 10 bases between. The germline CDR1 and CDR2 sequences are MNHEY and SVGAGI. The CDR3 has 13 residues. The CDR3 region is CASTPGFSYEQYF. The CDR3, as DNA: TGTGCCAGCACCCCAGGGTTCTCCTACGAGCAGTACTTC.

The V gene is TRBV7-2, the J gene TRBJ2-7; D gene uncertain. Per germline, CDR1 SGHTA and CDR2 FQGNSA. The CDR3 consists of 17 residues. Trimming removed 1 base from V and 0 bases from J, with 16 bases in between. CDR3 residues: CASSLESYFSSSYEQYF. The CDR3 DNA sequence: TGTGCCAGCAGCTTAGAGAGTTACTTCTCCTCCTCCTACGAGCAGTACTTC.

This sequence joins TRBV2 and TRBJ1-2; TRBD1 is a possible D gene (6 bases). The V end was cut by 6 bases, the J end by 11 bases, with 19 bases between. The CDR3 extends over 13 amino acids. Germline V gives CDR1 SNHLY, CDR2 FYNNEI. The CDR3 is CASSQRTDRAYTF. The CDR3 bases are TGTGCCAGCAGCCAAAGGACGGACAGAGCATACACCTTC.

The CDR3 DNA follows: TGTGCCAGTAGTCCTCGACAGATTATTGAGCAGTTCTTC. Protein sequence: CASSPRQIIEQFF. The chain links TRBV19 to TRBJ2-1, with D tentatively TRBD1 (5 bases). The CDR3 contains 13 residues. The germline V gene has CDR1 LNHDA and CDR2 SQIVND (reference sequence). The germline V and J ends were trimmed by 5 bases and 9 bases, with 14 bases remaining between them. Looking up the rest from reference TRBV19 and TRBJ2-1 gives the full variable domain: DGGITQSPKYLFRKEGQNVTLSCEQNLNHDAMYWYRQDPGQGLRLIYYSQIVNDFQKGDIAEGYSVSREKKESFPLTVTSAQKNPTAFYLCASSPRQIIEQFFGPGTRLTVL.

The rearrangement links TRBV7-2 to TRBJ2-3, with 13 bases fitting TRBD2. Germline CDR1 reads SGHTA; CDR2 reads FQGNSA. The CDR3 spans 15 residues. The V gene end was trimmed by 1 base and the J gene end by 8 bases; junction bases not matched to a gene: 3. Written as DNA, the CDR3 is TGTGCCAGCAGCTTAGTGACTAGCGGGAGGCGTACGCAGTATTTT. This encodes CASSLVTSGRRTQYF.

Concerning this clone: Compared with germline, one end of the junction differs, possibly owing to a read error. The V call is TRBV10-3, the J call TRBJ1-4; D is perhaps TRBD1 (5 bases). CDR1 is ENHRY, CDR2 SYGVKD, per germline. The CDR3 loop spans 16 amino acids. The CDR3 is CASSFVYGGEKEKLFF. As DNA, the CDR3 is TGTGCCAGCAGTTTCGTATATGGAGGGGAGAAGGAAAAACTGTTTTTT.

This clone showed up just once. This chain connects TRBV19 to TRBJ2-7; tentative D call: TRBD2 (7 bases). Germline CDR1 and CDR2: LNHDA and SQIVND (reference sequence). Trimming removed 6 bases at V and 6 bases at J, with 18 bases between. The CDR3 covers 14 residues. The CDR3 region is CASRASGQTGEQYF. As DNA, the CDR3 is TGTGCCAGTAGGGCTAGCGGACAGACCGGCGAGCAGTACTTC.

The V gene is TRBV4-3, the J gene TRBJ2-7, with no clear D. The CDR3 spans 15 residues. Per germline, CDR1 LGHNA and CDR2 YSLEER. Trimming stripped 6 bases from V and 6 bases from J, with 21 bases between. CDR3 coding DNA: TGCGCCAGCAGGCAAAACCCTGCGACCGCTGGCGAGCAGTACTTC. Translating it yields CASRQNPATAGEQYF.

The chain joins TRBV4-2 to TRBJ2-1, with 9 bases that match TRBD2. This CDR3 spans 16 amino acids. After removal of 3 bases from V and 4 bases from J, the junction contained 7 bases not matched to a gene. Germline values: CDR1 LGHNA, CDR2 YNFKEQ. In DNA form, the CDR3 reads TGTGCCAGCAGCCACTATAGCGGGAGCGTGTACAATGAGCAGTTCTTC. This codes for CASSHYSGSVYNEQFF.

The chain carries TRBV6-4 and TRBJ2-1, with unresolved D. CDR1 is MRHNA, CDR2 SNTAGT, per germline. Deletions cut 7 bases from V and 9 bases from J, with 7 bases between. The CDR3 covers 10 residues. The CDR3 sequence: CASNPPEQFF. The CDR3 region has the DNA TGTGCCAGCAATCCGCCTGAGCAGTTCTTC.

CDR3 region: CASSLGTGDYGYTF. CDR3 coding DNA: TGCGCCAGCAGCTTGGGGACAGGTGACTATGGCTACACCTTC. The chain carries TRBV5-1 and TRBJ1-2; 7 bases fit TRBD1. After removal of 0 bases from V and 3 bases from J, the junction contained 2 bases not matched to a gene. The CDR3 loop spans 14 amino acids. The germline CDR1 and CDR2 sequences are SGHRS and YFSETQ.

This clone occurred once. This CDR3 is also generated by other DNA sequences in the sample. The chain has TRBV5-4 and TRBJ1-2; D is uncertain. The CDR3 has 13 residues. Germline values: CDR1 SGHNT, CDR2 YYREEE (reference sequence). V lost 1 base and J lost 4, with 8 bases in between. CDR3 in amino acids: CASSLRQIYGYTF. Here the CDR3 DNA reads TGTGCCAGCAGCTTGAGACAAATCTATGGCTACACCTTC.

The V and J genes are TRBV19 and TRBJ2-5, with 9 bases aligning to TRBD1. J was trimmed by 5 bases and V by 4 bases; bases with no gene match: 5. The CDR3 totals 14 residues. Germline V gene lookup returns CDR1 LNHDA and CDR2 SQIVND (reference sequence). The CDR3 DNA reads TGTGCCAGTAGTACCCTGGACAGGGGTGAGACCCAGTACTTC. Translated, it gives CASSTLDRGETQYF.

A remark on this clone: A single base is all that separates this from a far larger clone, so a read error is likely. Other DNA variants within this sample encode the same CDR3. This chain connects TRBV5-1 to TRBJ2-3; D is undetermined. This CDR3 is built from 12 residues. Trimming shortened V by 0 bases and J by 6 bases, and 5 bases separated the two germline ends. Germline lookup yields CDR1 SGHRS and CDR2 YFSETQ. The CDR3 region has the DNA TGCGCCAGCAGCTTGGCGATGGATACGCAGTATTTT. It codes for CASSLAMDTQYF.

CDR3 nucleotides: TGTGCCAGCAGCTTAACTGTCCGAGGGGAGACCCAGTACTTC. Amino acid sequence: CASSLTVRGETQYF. The chain uses TRBV5-4 and TRBJ2-5; maybe TRBD2 (5 bases). Deletions cut 2 bases from V and 5 bases from J, with 13 bases between. The germline CDR1 and CDR2 sequences are SGHNT and YYREEE (reference sequence). There are 14 residues in the CDR3.